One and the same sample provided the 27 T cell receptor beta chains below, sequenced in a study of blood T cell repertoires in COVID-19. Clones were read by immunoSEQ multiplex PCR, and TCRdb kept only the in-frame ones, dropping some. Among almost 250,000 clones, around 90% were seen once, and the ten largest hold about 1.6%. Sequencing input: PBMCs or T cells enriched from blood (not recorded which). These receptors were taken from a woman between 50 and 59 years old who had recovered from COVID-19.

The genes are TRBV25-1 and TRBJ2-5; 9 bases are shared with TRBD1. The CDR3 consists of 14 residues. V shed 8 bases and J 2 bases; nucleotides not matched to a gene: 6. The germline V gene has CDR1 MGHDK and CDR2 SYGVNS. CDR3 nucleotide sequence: TGTGCCAGCCGTCCTGACAGGGGGCAAGAGACCCAGTACTTC. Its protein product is CASRPDRGQETQYF. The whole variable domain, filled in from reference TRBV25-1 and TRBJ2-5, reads EADIYQTPRYLVIGTGKKITLECSQTMGHDKMYWYQQDPGMELHLIHYSYGVNSTEKGDLSSESTVSRIRTEHFPLTLESARPSHTSQYLCASRPDRGQETQYFGPGTRLLVL.

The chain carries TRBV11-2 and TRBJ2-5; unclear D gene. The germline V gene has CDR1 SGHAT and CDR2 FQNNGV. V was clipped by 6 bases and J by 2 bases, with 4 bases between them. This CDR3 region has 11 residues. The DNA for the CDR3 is TGTGCCAGCAGAACTCAAGAGACCCAGTACTTC. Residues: CASRTQETQYF.

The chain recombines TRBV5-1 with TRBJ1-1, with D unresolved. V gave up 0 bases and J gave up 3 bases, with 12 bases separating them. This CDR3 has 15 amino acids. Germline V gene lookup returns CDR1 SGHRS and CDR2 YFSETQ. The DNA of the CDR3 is TGCGCCAGCAGCTTGGAGCGGGCGGTGGACACTGAAGCTTTCTTT. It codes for CASSLERAVDTEAFF.

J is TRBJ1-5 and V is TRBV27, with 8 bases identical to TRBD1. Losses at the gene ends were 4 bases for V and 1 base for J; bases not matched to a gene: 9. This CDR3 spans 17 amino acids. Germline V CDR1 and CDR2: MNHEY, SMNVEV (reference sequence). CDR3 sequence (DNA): TGTGCCAGCAGTTACGGGACAGGACGAGAGAGCAATCAGCCCCAGCATTTT. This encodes CASSYGTGRESNQPQHF.

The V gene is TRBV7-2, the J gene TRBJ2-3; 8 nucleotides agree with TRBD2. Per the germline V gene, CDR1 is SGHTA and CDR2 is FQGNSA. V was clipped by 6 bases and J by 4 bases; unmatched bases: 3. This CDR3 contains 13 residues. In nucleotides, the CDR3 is TGTGCCAGCAGGCGGGAGGTAGCAGATACGCAGTATTTT. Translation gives CASRREVADTQYF.

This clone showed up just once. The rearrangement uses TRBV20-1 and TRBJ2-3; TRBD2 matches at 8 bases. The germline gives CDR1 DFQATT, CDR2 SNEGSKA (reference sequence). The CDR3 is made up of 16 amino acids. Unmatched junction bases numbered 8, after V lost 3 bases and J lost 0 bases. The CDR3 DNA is TGCAGTGCTAGTGGCTCACTAGCGGCTAGCACAGATACGCAGTATTTT. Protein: CSASGSLAASTDTQYF.

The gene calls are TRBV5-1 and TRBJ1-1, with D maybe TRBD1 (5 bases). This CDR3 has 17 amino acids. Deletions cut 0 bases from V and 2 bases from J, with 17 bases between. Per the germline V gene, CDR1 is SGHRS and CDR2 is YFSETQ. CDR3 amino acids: CASSLGASTTGNTEAFF. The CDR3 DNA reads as TGCGCCAGCAGCTTGGGCGCTTCAACTACAGGAAACACTGAAGCTTTCTTT.

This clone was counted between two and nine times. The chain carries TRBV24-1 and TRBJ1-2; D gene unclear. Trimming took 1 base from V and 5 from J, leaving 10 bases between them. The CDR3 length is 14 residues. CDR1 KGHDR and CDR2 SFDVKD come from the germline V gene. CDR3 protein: CATSDFKTAYGYTF. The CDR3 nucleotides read TGTGCCACCAGTGATTTTAAGACTGCATATGGCTACACCTTC.

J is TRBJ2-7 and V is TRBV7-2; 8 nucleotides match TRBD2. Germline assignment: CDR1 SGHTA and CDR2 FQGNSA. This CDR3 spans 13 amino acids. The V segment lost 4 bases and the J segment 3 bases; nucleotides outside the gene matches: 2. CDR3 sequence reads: CASSYAGGYEQYF. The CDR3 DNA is TGTGCCAGCAGCTACGCGGGGGGCTACGAGCAGTACTTC.

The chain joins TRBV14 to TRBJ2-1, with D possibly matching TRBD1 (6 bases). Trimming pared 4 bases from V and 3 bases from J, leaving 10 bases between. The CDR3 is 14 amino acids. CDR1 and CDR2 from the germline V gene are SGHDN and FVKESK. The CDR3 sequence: CASSLAQGYNEQFF. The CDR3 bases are TGTGCCAGCAGCCTAGCACAGGGCTACAATGAGCAGTTCTTC.

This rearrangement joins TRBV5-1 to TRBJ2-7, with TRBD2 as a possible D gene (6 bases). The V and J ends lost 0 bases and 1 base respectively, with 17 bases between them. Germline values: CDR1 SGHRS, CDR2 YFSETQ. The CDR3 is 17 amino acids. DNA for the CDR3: TGCGCCAGCAGCTTGGTGGGGGTAGGGACTTTTTCCTACGAGCAGTACTTC. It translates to CASSLVGVGTFSYEQYF.

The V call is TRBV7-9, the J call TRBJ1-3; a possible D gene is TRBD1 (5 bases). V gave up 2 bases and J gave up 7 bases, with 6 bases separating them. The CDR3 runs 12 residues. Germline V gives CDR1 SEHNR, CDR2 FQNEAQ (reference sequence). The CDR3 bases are TGTGCCAGCAGCTTACAGGGTAACACCATATATTTT. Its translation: CASSLQGNTIYF.

CDR3 in amino acids: CASSRIAPYEQYF. The CDR3, as DNA: TGTGCCAGCAGCCGCATAGCCCCCTACGAGCAGTACTTC. This chain links TRBV11-3 with TRBJ2-7; D gene unclear. V lost 5 bases to trimming and J lost 2 bases, with 10 bases between them. Per the germline V gene, CDR1 is SGHNT and CDR2 is YENEEA. The CDR3 sequence is 13 residues long.

CDR3 region: CSVPGGTGDVGELFF. For the CDR3, the DNA is TGCAGCGTCCCAGGGGGGACAGGGGATGTCGGGGAGCTGTTTTTT. The chain employs TRBV29-1 and TRBJ2-2, with 10 bases fitting TRBD1. Germline CDR1 and CDR2: SQVTM and ANQGSEA. The ends lost 6 bases at V and 7 bases at J; junction bases unmatched: 11. The CDR3 covers 15 residues.

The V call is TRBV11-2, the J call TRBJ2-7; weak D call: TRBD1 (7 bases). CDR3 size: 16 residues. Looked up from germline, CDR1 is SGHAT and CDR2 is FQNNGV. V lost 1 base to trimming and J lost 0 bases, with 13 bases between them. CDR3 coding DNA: TGTGCCAGCAGCTTAGTCTTCCAGGGGGGCTCCTACGAGCAGTACTTC. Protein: CASSLVFQGGSYEQYF.

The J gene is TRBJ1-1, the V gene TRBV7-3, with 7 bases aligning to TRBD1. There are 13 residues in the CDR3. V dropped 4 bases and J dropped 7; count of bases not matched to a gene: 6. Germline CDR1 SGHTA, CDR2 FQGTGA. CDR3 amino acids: CASSSTGLGEAFF. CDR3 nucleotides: TGTGCCAGCAGCTCGACAGGGTTGGGTGAAGCTTTCTTT.

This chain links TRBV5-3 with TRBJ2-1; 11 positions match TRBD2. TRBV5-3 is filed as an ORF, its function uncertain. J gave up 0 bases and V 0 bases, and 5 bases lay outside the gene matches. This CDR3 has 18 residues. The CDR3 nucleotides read TGTGCCAGAAGCTTGGGACTAGCGGGGCAAAGCTCCTACAATGAGCAGTTCTTC. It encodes CARSLGLAGQSSYNEQFF.

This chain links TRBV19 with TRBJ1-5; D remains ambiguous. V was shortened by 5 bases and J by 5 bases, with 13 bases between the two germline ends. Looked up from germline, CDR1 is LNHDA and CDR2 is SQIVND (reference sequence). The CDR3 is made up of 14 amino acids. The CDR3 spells CASSLDSPHQPQHF. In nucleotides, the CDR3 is TGTGCCAGTAGTCTCGACTCCCCCCATCAGCCCCAGCATTTT. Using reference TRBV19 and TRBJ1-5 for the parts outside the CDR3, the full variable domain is DGGITQSPKYLFRKEGQNVTLSCEQNLNHDAMYWYRQDPGQGLRLIYYSQIVNDFQKGDIAEGYSVSREKKESFPLTVTSAQKNPTAFYLCASSLDSPHQPQHFGDGTRLSIL.

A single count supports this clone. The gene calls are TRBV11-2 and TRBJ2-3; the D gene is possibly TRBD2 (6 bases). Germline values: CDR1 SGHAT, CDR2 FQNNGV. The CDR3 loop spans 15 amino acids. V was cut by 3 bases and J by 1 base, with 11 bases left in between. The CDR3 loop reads CASSLGSSGTDTQYF. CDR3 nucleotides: TGTGCCAGCAGCTTGGGATCTAGCGGCACAGATACGCAGTATTTT.

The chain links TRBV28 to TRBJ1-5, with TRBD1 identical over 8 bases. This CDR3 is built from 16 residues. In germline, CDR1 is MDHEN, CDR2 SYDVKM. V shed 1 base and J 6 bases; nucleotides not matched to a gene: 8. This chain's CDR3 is CASSLFSGGAGQPQHF. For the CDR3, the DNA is TGTGCCAGCAGTTTATTCTCAGGGGGCGCGGGTCAGCCCCAGCATTTT. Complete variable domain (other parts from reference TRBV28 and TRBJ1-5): DVKVTQSSRYLVKRTGEKVFLECVQDMDHENMFWYRQDPGLGLRLIYFSYDVKMKEKGDIPEGYSVSREKKERFSLILESASTNQTSMYLCASSLFSGGAGQPQHFGDGTRLSIL.

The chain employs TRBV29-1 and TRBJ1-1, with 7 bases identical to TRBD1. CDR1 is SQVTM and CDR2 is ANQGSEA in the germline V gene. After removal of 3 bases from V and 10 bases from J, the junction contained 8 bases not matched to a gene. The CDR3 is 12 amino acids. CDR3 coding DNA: TGCAGCGTTGAGGACCTGGGACAGAGAGCTTTCTTT. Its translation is CSVEDLGQRAFF. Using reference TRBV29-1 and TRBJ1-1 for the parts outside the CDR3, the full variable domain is SAVISQKPSRDICQRGTSLTIQCQVDSQVTMMFWYRQQPGQSLTLIATANQGSEATYESGFVIDKFPISRPNLTFSTLTVSNMSPEDSSIYLCSVEDLGQRAFFGQGTRLTVV.

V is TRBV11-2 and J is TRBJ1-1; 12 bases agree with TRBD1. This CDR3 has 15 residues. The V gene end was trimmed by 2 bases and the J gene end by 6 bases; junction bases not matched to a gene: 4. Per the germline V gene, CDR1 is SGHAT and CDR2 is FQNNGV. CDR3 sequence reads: CASSLTGTGGAEAFF. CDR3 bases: TGTGCCAGCAGCTTAACCGGGACAGGGGGCGCTGAAGCTTTCTTT.

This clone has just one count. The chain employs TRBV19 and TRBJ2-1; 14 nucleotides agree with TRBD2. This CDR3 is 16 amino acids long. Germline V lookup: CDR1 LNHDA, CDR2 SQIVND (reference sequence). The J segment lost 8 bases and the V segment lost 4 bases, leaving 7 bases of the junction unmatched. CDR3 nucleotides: TGTGCCAGTAGTAGAGGACTAGCGGGAGGTATCTATGAGCAGTTCTTC. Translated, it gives CASSRGLAGGIYEQFF.

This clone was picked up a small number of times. CDR3 sequence reads: CASSPVLAGALNEQFF. In DNA form, the CDR3 reads TGCGCCAGCAGCCCTGTACTAGCGGGGGCCCTCAATGAGCAGTTCTTC. The rearrangement uses TRBV5-1 and TRBJ2-1; TRBD2 agrees at 11 bases. V was pared by 4 bases and J by 6 bases, with 9 bases of the junction left unmatched. The CDR3 is 16 amino acids. CDR1 is SGHRS, CDR2 YFSETQ, per germline.

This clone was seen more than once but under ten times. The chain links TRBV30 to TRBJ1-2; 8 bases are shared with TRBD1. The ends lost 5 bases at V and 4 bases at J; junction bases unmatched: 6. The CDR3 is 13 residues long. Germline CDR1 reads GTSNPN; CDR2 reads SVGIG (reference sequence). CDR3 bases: TGTGCCTGGGACAGGACAGGGATCTATGGCTACACCTTC. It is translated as CAWDRTGIYGYTF.

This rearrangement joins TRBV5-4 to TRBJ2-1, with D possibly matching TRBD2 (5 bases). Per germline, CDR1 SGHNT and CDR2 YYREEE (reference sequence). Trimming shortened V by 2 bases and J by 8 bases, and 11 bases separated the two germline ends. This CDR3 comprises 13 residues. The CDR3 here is CASSLNPRDEQFF. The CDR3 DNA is TGTGCCAGCAGCTTAAACCCGAGGGATGAGCAGTTCTTC.

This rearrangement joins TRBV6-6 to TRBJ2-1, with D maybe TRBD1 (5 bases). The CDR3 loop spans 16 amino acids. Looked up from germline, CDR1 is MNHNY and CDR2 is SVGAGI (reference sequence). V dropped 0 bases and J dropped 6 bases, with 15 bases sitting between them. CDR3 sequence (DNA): TGTGCCAGCAGTTACTCGTGGCAGGGAATACTCAATGAGCAGTTCTTC. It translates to CASSYSWQGILNEQFF.